The following is a T cell receptor (beta chain) sequence with its context. The data originate from a study of blood T cell repertoires in COVID-19. As processed by the authors: Reference gene primer amplification gave nucleated cell count estimates. TCRdb keeps only in-frame clones here, not all; method: immunoSEQ multiplex PCR. Clone size and V and J calls were adopted from that table, with D and trimming inferred from the DNA. The sample has nearly 70,000 clones; around nine tenths are singletons. The CDR3 is 12 amino acids. The germline V gene has CDR1 SGHRS and CDR2 YFSETQ. Trimming removed 0 bases from V and 4 bases from J, with 3 bases in between.

This rearrangement joins TRBV5-1 to TRBJ2-3; D gene unclear. Sequencing was performed on peripheral blood. The origin of this receptor is a woman between 45 and 65 years old with COVID-19, enrolled during active disease. As DNA, the CDR3 is TGCGCCAGCAGCTTGGCAGCAGATACGCAGTATTTT. Its protein product is CASSLAADTQYF.